This T cell receptor beta chain came from a study of identical twins. Broader study findings: Cross-sectional statistics underpinned the conclusions; the same donors were not followed.

cDNA molecules carried unique molecular identifiers, and template switching added a universal primer site. TCRdb recomputed calls from the 5' RACE reads with MiXCR, one row per CDR3 protein. The sample lists approximately 210,000 distinct CDR3 sequences; 9.4% were seen once. This clonotype was picked up many times. Its antigen is unidentified. The CDR3 is 15 residues long. Deletions cut 5 bases from V and 2 bases from J, with 16 bases between. The chain uses TRBV12-3 or TRBV12-4 and TRBJ2-7; perhaps TRBD1 as D (6 bases). The clonotype originates from a woman under 30 in good health. Sequencing input: memory (CD45RO+) T cells sorted from blood. The CDR3 protein is CASSPTGHQTYEQYF. The CDR3 nucleotides are TGTGCCAGCAGTCCCACGGGACACCAAACCTACGAGCAGTACTTC.